The present entry profiles one T cell receptor (beta chain) with its context. Its matching antigen is unknown. This CDR3 is built from 12 residues. CDR1 and CDR2 from the germline V gene are MNHEY and SVGEGT. V gave up 8 bases and J gave up 5 bases, with 13 bases separating them. Individual cDNA molecules carried attached unique molecular identifiers. TCRdb used MiXCR to reprocess the 5' RACE reads, holding one entry per CDR3 protein. This sample has about 69,000 distinct CDR3 sequences, with around 4.2% found just once. The source of the sample is a study of early T cells in non-severe SARS-CoV-2 infection. At the level of the study: Sequencing of bulk RNA from unsorted whole blood was done, without chain pairing. Whole-study results and caveats: Anti-spike CD8 specificities were favored by VDJdb matching, whose results missed private and CD4 specificities.

This rearrangement joins TRBV6-2 or TRBV6-3 to TRBJ2-7; maybe TRBD2 (5 bases). The TCR originated in an adult who was a healthcare worker with PCR-confirmed SARS-CoV-2 infection or an uninfected control (not recorded which). The donor label of this sample is uncertain. Sequencing was performed on whole blood, taken at baseline. The CDR3 nucleotides read TGTGCCAGCGGGTCGGGGTCCCACGAGCAGTACTTC. Encoded protein: CASGSGSHEQYF.